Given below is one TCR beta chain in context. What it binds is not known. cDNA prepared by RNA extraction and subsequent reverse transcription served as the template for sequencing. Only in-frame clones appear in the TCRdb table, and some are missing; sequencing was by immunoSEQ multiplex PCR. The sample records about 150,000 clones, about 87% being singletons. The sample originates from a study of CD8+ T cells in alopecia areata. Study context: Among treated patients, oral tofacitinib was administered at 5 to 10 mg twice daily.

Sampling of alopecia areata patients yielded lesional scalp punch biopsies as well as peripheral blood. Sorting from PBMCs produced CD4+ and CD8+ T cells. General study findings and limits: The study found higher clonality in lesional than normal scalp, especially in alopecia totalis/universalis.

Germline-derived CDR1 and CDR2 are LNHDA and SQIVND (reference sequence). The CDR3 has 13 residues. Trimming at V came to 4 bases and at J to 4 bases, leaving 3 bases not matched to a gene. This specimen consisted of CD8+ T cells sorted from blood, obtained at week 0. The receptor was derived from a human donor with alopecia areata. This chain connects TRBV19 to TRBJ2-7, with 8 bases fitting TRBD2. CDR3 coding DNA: TGTGCCAGTAGTACAACTAGCGGTTACGAGCAGTACTTC. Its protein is CASSTTSGYEQYF.